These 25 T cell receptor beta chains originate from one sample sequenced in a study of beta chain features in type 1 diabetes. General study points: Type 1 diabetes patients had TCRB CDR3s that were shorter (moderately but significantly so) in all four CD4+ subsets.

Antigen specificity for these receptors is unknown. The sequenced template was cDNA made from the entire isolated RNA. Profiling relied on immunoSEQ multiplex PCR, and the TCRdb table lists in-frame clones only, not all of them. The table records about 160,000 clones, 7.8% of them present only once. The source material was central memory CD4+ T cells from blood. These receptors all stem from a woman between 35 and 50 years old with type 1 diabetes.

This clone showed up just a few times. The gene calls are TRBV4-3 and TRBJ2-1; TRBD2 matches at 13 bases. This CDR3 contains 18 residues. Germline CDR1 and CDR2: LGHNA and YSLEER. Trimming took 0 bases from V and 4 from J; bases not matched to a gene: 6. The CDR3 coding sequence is TGCGCCAGCAGCCAAGAAACTACTAGCGGGAGGGGATACAATGAGCAGTTCTTC. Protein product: CASSQETTSGRGYNEQFF.

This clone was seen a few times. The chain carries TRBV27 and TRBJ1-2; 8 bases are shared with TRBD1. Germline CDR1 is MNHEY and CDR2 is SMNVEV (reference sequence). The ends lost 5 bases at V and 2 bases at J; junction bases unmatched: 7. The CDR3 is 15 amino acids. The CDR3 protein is CASSDRGVRNYGYTF. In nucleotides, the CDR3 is TGTGCCAGCAGTGACAGGGGAGTGAGGAACTATGGCTACACCTTC.

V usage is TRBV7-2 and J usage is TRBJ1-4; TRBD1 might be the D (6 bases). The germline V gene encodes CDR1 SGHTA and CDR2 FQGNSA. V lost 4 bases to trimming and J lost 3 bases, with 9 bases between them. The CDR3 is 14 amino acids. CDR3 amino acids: CASSSQGANEKLFF. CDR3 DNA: TGTGCCAGCAGCTCACAGGGTGCTAATGAAAAACTGTTTTTT.

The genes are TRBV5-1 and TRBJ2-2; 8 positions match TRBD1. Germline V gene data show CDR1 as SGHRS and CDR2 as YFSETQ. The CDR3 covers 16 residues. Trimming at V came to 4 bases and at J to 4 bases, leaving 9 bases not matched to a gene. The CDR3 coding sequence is TGCGCCAGCAGCATCAACAGGGGGAGCGGCACCGGGGAGCTGTTTTTT. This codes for CASSINRGSGTGELFF.

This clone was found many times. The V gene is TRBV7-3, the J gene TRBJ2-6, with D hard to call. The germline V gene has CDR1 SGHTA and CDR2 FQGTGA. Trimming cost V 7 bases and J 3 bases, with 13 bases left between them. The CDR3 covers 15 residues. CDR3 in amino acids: CASKPTAVGANVLTF. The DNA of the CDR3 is TGTGCCAGCAAACCTACTGCGGTTGGGGCCAACGTCCTGACTTTC.

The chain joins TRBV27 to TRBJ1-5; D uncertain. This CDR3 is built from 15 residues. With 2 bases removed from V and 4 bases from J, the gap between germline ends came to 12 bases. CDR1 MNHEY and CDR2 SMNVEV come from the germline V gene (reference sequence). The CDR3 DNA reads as TGTGCCAGCAGTTTAATCTCGAGAGGGAATCAGCCCCAGCATTTT. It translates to CASSLISRGNQPQHF.

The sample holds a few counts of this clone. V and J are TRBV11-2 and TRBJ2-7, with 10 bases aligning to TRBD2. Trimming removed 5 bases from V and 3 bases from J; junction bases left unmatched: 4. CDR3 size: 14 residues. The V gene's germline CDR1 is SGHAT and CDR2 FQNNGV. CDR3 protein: CASSQTSGLYEQYF. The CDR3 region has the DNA TGTGCCAGCAGCCAGACTAGCGGGCTCTACGAGCAGTACTTC.

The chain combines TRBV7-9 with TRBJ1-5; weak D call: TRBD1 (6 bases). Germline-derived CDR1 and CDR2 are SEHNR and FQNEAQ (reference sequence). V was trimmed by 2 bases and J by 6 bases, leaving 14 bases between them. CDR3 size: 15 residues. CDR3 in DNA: TGTGCCAGCAGCTTAATTGGGGCAGGGGCTCAGCCCCAGCATTTT. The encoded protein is CASSLIGAGAQPQHF.

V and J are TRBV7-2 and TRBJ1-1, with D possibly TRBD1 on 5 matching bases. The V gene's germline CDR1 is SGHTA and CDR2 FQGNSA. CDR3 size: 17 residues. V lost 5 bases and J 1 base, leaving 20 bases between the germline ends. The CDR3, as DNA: TGTGCCAGCAGCCGGCACGGGGGGTTTGGGCGGAACACTGAAGCTTTCTTT. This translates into CASSRHGGFGRNTEAFF.

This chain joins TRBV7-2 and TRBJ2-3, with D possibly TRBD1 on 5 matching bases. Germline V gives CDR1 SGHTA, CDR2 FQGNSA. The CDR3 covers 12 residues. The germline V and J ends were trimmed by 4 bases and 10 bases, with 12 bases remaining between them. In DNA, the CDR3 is TGTGCCAGCAGCTCGACAGAGACAGCGCAGTATTTT. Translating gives CASSSTETAQYF.

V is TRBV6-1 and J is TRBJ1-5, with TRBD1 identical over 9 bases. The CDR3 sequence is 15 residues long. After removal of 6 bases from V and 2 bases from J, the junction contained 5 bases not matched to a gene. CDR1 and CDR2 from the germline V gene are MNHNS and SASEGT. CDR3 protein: CASRGGDRGNQPQHF. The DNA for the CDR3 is TGTGCCAGCAGGGGTGGGGACAGGGGCAATCAGCCCCAGCATTTT.

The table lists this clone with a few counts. The CDR3 reads CASSFHQPVGLDTF. DNA of the CDR3: TGTGCCAGCAGCTTTCATCAGCCCGTGGGGCTCGACACCTTC. This chain links TRBV7-9 with TRBJ1-2; D perhaps matches TRBD1 (5 bases). CDR1 SEHNR and CDR2 FQNEAQ come from the germline V gene (reference sequence). The CDR3 totals 14 residues. Trimming pared 3 bases from V and 12 bases from J, leaving 20 bases between.

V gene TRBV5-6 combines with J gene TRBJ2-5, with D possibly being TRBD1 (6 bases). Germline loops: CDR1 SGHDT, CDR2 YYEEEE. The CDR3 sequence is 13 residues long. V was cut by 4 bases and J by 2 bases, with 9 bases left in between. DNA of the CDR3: TGTGCCAGCAGCCAAGACAGGCAAGAGACCCAGTACTTC. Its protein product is CASSQDRQETQYF.

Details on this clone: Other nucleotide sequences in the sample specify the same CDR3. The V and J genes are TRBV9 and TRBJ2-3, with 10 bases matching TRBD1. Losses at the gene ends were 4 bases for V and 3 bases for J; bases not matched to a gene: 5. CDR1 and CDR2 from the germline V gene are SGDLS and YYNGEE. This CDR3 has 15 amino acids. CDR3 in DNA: TGTGCCAGCAGCAGCCGGGACAGGGGAACAGATACGCAGTATTTT. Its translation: CASSSRDRGTDTQYF.

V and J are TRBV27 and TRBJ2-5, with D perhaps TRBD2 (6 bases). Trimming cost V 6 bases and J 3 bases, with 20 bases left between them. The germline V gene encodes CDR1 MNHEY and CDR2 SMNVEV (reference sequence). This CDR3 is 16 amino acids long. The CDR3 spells CASRTNSGAREETQYF. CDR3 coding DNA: TGTGCCAGCAGGACTAATAGCGGCGCTCGGGAAGAGACCCAGTACTTC.

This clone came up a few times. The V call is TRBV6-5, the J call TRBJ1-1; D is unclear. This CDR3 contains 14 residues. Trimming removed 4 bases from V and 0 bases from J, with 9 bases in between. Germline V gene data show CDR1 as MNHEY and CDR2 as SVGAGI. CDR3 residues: CASSLTHVNTEAFF. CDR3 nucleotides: TGTGCCAGCAGTTTGACACATGTGAACACTGAAGCTTTCTTT.

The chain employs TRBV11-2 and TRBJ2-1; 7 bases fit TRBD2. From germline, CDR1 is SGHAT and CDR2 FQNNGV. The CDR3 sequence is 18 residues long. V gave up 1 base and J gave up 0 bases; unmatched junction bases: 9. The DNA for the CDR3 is TGTGCCAGCAGCTTAGGCCCGTCGTGGGAGGGCTCCTACAATGAGCAGTTCTTC. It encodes CASSLGPSWEGSYNEQFF.

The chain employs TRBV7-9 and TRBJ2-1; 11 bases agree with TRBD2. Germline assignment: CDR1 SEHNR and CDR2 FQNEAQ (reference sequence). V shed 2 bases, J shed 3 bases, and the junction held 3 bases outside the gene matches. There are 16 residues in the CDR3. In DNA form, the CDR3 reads TGTGCCAGCAGCTTATGGACTAGCGGGTTCTACAATGAGCAGTTCTTC. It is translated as CASSLWTSGFYNEQFF.

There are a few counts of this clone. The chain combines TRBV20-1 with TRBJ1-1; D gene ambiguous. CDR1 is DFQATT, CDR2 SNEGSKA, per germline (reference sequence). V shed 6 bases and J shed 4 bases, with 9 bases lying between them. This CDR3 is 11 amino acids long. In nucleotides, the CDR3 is TGCAGTGCCATGCCTATCACTGAAGCTTTCTTT. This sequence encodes CSAMPITEAFF.

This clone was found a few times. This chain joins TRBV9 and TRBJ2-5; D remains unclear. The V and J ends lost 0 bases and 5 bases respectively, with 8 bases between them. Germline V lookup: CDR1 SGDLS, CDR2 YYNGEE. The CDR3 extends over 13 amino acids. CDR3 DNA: TGTGCCAGCAGCGTAGGAAAGCTGGAGACCCAGTACTTC. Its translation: CASSVGKLETQYF.

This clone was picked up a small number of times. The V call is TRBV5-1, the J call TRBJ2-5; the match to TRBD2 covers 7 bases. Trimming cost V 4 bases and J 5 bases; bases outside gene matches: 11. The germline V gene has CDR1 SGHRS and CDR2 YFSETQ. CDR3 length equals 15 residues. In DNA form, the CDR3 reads TGCGCCAGCAGCCAAGCGGGACGGCTAGGGGAGACCCAGTACTTC. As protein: CASSQAGRLGETQYF.

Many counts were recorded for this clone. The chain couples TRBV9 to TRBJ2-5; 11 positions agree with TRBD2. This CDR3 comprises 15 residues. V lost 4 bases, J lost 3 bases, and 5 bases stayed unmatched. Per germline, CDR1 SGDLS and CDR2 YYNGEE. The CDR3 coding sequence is TGTGCCAGCAGCTCCGGGACTAGCGGAAAAGAGACCCAGTACTTC. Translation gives CASSSGTSGKETQYF.

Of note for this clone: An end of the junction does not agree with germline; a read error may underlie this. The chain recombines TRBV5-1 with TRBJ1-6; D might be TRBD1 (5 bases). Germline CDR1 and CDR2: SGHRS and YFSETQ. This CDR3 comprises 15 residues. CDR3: CASSPTGTGDSPLHF. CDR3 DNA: TGCGCCAGCAGCCCGACCGGGACGGGAGATTCGCCCCTCCACTTT.

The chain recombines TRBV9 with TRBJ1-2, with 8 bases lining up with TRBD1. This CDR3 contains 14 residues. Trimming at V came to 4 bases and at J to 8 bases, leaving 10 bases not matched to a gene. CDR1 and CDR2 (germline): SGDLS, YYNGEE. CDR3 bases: TGTGCCAGCAGCAAAGACAGGGGACTGGAGGGCTACACCTTC. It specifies CASSKDRGLEGYTF.

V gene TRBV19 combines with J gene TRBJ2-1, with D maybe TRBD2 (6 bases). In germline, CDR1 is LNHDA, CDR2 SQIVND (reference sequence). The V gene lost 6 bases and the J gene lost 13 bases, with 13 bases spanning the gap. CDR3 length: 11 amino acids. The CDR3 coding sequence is TGTGCCAGTAGGGAGGCGGGACCTCAGTTCTTC. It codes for CASREAGPQFF.